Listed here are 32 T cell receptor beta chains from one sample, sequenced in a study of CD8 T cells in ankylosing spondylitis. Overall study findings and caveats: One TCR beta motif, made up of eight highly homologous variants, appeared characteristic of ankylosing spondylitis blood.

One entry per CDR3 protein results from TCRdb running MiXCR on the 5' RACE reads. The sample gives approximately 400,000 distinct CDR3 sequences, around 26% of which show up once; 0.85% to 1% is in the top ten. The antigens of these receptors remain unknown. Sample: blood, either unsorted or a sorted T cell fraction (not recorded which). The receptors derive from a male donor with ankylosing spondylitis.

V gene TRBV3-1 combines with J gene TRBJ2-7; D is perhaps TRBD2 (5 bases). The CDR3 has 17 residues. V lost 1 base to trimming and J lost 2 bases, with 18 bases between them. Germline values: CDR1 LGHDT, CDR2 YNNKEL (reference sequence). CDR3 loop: CASSQGTGKDFTYEQYV. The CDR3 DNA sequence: TGTGCCAGCAGCCAAGGAACGGGTAAGGACTTCACCTACGAGCAGTACGTC.

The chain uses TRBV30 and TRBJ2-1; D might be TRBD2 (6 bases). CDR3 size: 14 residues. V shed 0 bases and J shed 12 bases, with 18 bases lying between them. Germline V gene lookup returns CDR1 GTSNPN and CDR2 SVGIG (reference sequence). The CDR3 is CAWSVLGGYSTQFF. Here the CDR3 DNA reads TGTGCCTGGAGTGTACTGGGGGGTTACTCAACGCAGTTCTTC.

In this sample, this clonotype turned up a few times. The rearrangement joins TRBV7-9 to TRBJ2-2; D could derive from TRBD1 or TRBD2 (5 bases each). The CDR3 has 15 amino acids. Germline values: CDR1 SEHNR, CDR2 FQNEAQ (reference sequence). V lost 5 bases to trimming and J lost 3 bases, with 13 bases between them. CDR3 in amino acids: CASSDGLGDTGELFF. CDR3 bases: TGTGCCAGCAGCGACGGGCTGGGGGACACCGGGGAGCTGTTTTTT. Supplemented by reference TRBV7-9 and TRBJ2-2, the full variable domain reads DTGVSQNPRHKITKRGQNVTFRCDPISEHNRLYWYRQTLGQGPEFLTYFQNEAQLEKSRLLSDRFSAERPKGSFSTLEIQRTEQGDSAMYLCASSDGLGDTGELFFGEGSRLTVL.

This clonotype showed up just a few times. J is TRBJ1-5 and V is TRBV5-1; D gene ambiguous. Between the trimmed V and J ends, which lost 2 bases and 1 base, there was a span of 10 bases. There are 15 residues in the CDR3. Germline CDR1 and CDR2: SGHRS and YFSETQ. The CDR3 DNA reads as TGCGCCAGCAGCTTCGACCCCCGGAGCAATCAGCCCCAGCATTTT. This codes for CASSFDPRSNQPQHF.

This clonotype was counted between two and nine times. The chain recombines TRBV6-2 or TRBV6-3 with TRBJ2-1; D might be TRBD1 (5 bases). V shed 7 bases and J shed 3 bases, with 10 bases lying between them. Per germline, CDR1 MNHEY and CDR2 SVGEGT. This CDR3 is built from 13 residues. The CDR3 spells CASTFQGYNEQFF. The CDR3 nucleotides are TGTGCCAGCACTTTCCAGGGCTACAATGAGCAGTTCTTC.

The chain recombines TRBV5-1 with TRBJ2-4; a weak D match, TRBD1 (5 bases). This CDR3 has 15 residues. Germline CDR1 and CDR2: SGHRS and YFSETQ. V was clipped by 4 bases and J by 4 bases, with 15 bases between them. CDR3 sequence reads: CASSPTQQAKNIQYF. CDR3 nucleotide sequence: TGCGCCAGCAGCCCAACCCAACAGGCTAAAAACATTCAGTACTTC.

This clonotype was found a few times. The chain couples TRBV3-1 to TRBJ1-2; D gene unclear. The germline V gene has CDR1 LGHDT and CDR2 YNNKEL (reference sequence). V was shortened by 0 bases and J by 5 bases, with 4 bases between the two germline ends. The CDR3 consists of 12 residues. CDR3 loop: CASSQEEYGYTF. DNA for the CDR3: TGTGCCAGCAGCCAAGAAGAGTATGGCTACACCTTC.

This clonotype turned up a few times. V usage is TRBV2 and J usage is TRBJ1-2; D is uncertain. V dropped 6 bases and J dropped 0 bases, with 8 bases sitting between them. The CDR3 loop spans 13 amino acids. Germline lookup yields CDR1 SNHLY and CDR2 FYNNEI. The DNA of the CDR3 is TGTGCCAGCAGGCTGGAGGCTAACTATGGCTACACCTTC. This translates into CASRLEANYGYTF.

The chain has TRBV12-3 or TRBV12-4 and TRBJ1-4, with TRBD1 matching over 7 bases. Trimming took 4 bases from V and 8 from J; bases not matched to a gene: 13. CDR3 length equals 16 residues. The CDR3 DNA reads TGTGCCAGCAGTTCACGGAAAGGGGGCGTTTACGAAAAACTGTTTTTT. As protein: CASSSRKGGVYEKLFF.

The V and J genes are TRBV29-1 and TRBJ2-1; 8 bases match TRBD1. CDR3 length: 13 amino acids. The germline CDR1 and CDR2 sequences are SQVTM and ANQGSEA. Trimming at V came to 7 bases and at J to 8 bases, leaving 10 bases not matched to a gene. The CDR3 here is CSAYPTGADEQFF. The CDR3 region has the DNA TGCAGCGCCTATCCGACAGGGGCAGATGAGCAGTTCTTC.

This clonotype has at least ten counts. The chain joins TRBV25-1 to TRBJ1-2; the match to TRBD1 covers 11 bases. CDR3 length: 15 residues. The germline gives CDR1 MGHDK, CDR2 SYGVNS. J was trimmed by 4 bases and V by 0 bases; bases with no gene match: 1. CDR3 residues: CASSEYGQGAYGYTF. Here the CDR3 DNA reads TGTGCCAGCAGTGAATATGGACAGGGGGCCTATGGCTACACCTTC.

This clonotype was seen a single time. For the CDR3, the DNA is TGTGCCAGCAGCCGGACGGAAAATAGCAATCAGCCCCAGCATTTT. It specifies CASSRTENSNQPQHF. The V call is TRBV2, the J call TRBJ1-5; D gene ambiguous. This CDR3 spans 15 amino acids. V shed 6 bases and J shed 0 bases, with 12 bases lying between them. Germline V gene lookup returns CDR1 SNHLY and CDR2 FYNNEI.

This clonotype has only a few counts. CDR3 nucleotides: TGTGCCACCAGCAGCCCCTTTAGGAGGGCACAAGAGACCCAGTACTTC. It is translated as CATSSPFRRAQETQYF. The J gene is TRBJ2-5, the V gene TRBV15; D is possibly TRBD2 (6 bases). The germline V gene has CDR1 LNHNV and CDR2 YYDKDF (reference sequence). The CDR3 has 16 residues. V was cut by 3 bases and J by 2 bases, with 16 bases left in between.

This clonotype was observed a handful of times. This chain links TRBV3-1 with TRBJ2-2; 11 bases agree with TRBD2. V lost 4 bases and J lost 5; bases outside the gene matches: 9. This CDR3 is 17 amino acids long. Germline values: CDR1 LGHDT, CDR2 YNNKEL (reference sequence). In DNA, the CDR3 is TGTGCCAGCAGCCGAGGGACTAGCGGATCGGGGACCGGGGAGCTGTTTTTT. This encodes CASSRGTSGSGTGELFF.

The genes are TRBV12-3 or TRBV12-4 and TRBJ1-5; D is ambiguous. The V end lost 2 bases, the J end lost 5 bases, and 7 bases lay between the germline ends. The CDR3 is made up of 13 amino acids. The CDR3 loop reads CASSLRSYQPQHF. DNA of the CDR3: TGTGCCAGCAGTTTACGGTCCTATCAGCCCCAGCATTTT.

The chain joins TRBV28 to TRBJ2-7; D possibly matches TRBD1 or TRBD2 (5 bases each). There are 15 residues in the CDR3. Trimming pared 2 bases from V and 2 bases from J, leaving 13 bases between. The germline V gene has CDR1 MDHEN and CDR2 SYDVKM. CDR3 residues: CASSLRDDRAYEQYV. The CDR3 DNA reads TGTGCCAGCAGTTTACGGGACGACAGAGCCTACGAGCAGTACGTC.

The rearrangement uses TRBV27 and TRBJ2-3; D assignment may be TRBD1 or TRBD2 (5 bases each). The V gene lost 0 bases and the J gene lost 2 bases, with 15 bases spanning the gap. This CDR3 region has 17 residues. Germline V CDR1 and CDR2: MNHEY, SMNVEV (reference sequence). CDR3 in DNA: TGTGCCAGCAGTTTATCAGGGAGAGGGGCCTCCACAGATACGCAGTATTTT. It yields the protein CASSLSGRGASTDTQYF.

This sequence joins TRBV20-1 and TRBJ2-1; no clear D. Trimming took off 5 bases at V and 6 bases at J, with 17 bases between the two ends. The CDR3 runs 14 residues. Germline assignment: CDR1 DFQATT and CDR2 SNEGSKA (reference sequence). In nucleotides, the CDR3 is TGCAGTGCTTTCAAGCCGGCCGGTGGCAATGAGCAGTTCTTC. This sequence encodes CSAFKPAGGNEQFF.

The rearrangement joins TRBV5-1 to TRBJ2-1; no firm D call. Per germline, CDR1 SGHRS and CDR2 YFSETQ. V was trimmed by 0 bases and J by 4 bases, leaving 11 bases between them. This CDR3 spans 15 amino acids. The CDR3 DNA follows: TGCGCCAGCAGCTTGGCTCCCCGGGCTTACAATGAGCAGTTCTTC. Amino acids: CASSLAPRAYNEQFF. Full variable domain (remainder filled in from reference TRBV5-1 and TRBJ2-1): KAGVTQTPRYLIKTRGQQVTLSCSPISGHRSVSWYQQTPGQGLQFLFEYFSETQRNKGNFPGRFSGRQFSNSRSEMNVSTLELGDSALYLCASSLAPRAYNEQFFGPGTRLTVL.

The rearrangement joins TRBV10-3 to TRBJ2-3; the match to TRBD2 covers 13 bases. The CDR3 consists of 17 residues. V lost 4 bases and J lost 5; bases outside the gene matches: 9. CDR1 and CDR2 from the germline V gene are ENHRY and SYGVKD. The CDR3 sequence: CAISGTMGLAGKDTQYF. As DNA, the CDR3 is TGTGCCATCAGTGGGACTATGGGACTAGCGGGAAAAGATACGCAGTATTTT.

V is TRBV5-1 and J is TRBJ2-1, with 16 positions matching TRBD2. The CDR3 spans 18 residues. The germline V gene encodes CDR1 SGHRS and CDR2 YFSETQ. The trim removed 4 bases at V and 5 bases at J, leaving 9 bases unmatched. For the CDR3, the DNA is TGCGCCAGCAGCCCTGGGACTAGCGGGAGGGCCCTTGACAATGAGCAGTTCTTC. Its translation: CASSPGTSGRALDNEQFF.

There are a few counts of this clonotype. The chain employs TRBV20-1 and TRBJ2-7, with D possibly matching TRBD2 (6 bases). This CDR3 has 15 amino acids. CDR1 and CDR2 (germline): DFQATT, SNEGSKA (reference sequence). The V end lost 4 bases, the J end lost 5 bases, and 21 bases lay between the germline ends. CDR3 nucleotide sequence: TGCAGTGCTATCAACCCTCGACTAGTTTCCGACGAGCAGTACTTC. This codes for CSAINPRLVSDEQYF.

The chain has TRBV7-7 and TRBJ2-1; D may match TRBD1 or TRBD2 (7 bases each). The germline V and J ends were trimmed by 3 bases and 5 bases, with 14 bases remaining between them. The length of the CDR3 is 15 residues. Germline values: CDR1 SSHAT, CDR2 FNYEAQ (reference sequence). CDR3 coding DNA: TGTGCCAGCAGCTTCCAGGGGGGGCCCGACAATGAGCAGTTCTTC. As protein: CASSFQGGPDNEQFF.

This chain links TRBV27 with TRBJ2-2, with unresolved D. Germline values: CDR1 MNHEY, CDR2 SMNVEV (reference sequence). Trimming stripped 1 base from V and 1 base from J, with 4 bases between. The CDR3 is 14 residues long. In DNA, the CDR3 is TGTGCCAGCAGTTTATGGTGGAACACCGGGGAGCTGTTTTTT. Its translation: CASSLWWNTGELFF.

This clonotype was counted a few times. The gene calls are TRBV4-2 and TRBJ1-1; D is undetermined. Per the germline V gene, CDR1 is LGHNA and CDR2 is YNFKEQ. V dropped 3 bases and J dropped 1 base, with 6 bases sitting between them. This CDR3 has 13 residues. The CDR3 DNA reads TGTGCCAGCAGCCACGGAGGGAACACTGAAGCTTTCTTT. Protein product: CASSHGGNTEAFF.

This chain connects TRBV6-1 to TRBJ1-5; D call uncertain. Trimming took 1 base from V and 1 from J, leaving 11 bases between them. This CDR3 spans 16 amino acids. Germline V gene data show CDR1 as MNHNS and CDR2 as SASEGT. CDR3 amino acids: CASSEVAGNSNQPQHF. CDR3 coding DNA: TGTGCCAGCAGTGAAGTCGCAGGAAACAGCAATCAGCCCCAGCATTTT.

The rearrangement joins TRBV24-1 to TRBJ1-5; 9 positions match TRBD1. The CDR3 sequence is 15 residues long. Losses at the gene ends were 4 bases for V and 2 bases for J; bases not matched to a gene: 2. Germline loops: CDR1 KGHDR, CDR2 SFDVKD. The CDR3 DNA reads TGTGCCACCAGTGACCGGGACAGGGGCAATCAGCCCCAGCATTTT. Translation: CATSDRDRGNQPQHF.

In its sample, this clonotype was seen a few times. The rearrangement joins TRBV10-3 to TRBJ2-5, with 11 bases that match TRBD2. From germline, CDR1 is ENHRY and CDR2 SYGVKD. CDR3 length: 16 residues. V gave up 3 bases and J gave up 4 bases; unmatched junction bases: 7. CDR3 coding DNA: TGTGCCATCAGTGATGTTAGCGGGAGGGCCGGAGAGACCCAGTACTTC. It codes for CAISDVSGRAGETQYF.

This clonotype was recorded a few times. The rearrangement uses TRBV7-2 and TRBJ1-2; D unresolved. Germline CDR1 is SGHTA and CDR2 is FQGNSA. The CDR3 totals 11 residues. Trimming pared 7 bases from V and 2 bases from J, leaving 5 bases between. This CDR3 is CASMNNYGYTF. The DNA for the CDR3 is TGTGCCAGCATGAACAACTATGGCTACACCTTC.

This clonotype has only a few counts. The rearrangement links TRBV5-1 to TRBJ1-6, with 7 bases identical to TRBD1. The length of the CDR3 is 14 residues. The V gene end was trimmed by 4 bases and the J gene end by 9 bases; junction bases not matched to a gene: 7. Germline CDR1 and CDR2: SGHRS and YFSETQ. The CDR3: CASSPTGEVSPLHF. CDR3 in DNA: TGCGCCAGCAGCCCCACAGGGGAGGTTTCACCCCTCCACTTT.

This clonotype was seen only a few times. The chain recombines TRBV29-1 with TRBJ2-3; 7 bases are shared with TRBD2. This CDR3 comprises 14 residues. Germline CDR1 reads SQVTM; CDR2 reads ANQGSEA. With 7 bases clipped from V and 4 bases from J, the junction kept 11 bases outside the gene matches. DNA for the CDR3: TGCAGCGGGGGTCAGGCGGGAGTTGCAGATACGCAGTATTTT. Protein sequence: CSGGQAGVADTQYF.

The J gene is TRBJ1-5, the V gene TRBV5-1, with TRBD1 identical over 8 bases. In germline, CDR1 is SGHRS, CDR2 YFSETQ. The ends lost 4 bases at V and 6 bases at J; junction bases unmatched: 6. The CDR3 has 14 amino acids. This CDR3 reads CASSPGGAGQPQHF. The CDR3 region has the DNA TGCGCCAGCAGCCCAGGGGGCGCGGGTCAGCCCCAGCATTTT.